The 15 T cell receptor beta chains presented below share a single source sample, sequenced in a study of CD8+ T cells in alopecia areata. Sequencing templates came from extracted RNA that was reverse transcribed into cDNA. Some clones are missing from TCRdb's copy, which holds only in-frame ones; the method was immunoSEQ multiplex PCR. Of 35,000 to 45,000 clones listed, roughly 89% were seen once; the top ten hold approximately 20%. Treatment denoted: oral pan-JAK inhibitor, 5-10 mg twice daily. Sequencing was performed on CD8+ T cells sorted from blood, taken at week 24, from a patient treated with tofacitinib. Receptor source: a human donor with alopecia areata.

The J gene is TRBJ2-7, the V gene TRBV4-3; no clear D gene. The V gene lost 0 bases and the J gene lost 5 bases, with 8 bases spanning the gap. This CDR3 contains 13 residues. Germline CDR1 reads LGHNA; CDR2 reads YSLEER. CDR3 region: CASSQDSADEQYF. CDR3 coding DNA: TGCGCCAGCAGCCAAGATTCGGCCGACGAGCAGTACTTC.

CDR3 in amino acids: CASSQGTTGNQPQHF. The CDR3 DNA reads as TGCGCCAGCAGCCAAGGAACGACAGGCAATCAGCCCCAGCATTTT. The chain is built from TRBV4-1 and TRBJ1-5, with D possibly matching TRBD1 (5 bases). The CDR3 spans 15 residues. V lost 1 base and J 2 bases, leaving 9 bases between the germline ends. CDR1 and CDR2 from the germline V gene are MGHRA and YSYEKL.

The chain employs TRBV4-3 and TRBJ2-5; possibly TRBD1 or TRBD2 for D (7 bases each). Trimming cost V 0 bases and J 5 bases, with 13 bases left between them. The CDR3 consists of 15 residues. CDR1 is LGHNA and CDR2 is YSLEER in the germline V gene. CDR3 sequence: CASSQDDREGETQYF. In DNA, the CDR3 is TGCGCCAGCAGCCAAGATGACAGGGAGGGGGAGACCCAGTACTTC.

CDR3 nucleotide sequence: TGCGCCAGCAGCCAAGGACAGGGGGCAACTGAAGCTTTCTTT. Protein product: CASSQGQGATEAFF. The chain has TRBV4-1 and TRBJ1-1; 10 nucleotides agree with TRBD1. Losses at the gene ends were 1 base for V and 5 bases for J; bases not matched to a gene: 1. Germline V gene lookup returns CDR1 MGHRA and CDR2 YSYEKL. CDR3 size: 14 residues.

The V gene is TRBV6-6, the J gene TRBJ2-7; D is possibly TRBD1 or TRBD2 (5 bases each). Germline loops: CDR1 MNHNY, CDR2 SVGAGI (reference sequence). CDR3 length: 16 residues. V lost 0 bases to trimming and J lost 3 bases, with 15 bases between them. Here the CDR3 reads CASSYSAPGPIYEQYF. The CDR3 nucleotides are TGTGCCAGCAGTTACTCGGCCCCGGGGCCGATCTACGAGCAGTACTTC.

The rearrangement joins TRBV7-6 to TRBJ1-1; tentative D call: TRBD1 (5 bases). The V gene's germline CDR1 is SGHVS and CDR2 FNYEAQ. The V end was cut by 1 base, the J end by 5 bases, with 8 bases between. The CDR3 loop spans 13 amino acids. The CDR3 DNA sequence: TGTGCCAGCAGCTTAGATGGGGGTACTGAAGCTTTCTTT. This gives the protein CASSLDGGTEAFF.

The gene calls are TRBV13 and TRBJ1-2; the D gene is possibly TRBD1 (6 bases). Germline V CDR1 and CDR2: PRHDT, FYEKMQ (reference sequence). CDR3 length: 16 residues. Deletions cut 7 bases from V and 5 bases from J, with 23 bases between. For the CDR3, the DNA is TGTGCCAGCACCCTCTGGTCTGGGGGCCCCCTTTATGGCTACACCTTC. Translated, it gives CASTLWSGGPLYGYTF.

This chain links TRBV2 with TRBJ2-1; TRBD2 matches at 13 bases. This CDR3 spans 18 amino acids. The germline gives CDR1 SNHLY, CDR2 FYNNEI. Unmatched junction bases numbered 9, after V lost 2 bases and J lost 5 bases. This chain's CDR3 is CASSETSGGAGGDNEQFF. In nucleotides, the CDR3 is TGTGCCAGCAGTGAAACTAGCGGGGGGGCCGGAGGGGACAATGAGCAGTTCTTC.

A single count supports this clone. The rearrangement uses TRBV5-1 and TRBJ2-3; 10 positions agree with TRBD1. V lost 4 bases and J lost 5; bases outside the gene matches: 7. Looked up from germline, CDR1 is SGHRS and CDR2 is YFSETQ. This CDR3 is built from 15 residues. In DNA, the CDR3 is TGCGCCAGCAGCGCCCGACAGGGGGCCCAAGATACGCAGTATTTT. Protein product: CASSARQGAQDTQYF.

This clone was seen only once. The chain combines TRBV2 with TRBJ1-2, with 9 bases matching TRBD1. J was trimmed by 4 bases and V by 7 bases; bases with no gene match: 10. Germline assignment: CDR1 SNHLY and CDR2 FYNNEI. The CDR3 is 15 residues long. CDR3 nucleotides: TGTGCCAGCATGGGACAGGGACTAGAATTCTATGGCTACACCTTC. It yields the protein CASMGQGLEFYGYTF.

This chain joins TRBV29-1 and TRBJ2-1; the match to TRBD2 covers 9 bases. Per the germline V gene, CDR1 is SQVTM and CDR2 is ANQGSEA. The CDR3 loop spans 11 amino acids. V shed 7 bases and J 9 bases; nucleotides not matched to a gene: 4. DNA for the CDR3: TGCAGCGGGACTAGCGCTGGTGAGCAGTTCTTC. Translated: CSGTSAGEQFF.

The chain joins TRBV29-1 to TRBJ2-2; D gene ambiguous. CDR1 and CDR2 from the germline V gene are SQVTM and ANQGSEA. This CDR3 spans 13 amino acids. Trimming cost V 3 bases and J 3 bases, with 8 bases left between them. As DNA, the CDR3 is TGCAGCGTTGAGGGGTCCGACACCGGGGAGCTGTTTTTT. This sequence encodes CSVEGSDTGELFF.

CDR3: CASSGNNRLAYEQYF. In DNA form, the CDR3 reads TGTGCCAGCAGTGGAAACAACAGGCTGGCCTACGAGCAGTACTTC. This chain uses TRBV6-1 with TRBJ2-7, with a weak D call TRBD1 (5 bases). The germline gives CDR1 MNHNS, CDR2 SASEGT. CDR3 size: 15 residues. The V and J ends lost 4 bases and 2 bases respectively, with 15 bases between them.

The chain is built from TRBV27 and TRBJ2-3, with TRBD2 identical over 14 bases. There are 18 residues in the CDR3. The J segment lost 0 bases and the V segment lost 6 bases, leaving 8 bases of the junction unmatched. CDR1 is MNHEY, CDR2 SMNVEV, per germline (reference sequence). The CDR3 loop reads CASRAGTSGGQSTDTQYF. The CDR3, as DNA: TGTGCCAGCAGGGCTGGGACTAGCGGGGGCCAAAGCACAGATACGCAGTATTTT.

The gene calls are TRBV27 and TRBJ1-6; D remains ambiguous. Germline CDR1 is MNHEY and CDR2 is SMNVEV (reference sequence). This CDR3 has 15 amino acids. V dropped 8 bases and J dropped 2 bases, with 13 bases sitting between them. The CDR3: CASLPGFAYNSPLHF. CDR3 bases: TGTGCCAGCTTGCCCGGTTTCGCCTATAATTCACCCCTCCACTTT.